This is a list of T cell receptor beta chains from one sample in a study of blood T cell repertoires in COVID-19. Sequencing was performed with immunoSEQ multiplex PCR; in TCRdb, only in-frame clones are kept and a portion is missing. The sample holds 350,000 to 450,000 clones; around four fifths are singletons and the top ten take approximately 5%. The specimen sequenced was PBMCs or T cells enriched from blood (not recorded which). The receptors come from a woman aged 45-59 years who had recovered from COVID-19. Both conserved end residues are trimmed from each CDR3. The order of the fields is V gene, clone size, CDR3 protein. Part of the rows lack a size; the others show once, few, many or a class for expanded clones.

TRBV5-4 once ASSLALAGGNPYEQY
TRBV13 - ASSLRGGEGGYT
TRBV5-1 - ASSPFWTSGISYEQY
TRBV29-1 - SVSPASGRGDEQY
TRBV5-1 - ASSLWGAGNTIY
TRBV6-2/TRBV6-3 - ASSLLDSSVEKLF
TRBV29-1 - SVEVQGTEAF
TRBV9 few ASSVVPLETQY
TRBV29-1 - SVEMSTGANVLT
TRBV19 - ASSIRTGEGEKLF
TRBV27 - ASSLATGRNYGYT
TRBV3-1/TRBV3-2 - ASSLTTGLNSPLH
TRBV6-5 - ASSSDRGTMNTEAF
TRBV7-2 - ASSLGLGHPSYNSPLH
TRBV20-1 - SATLGEQF
TRBV2 many ASREQGPTGELF
TRBV6-5 once ASSYRLSGNTIY
TRBV6-1 - ASSFQNQPQH
TRBV5-4 - ASSSGLAADNEQF
TRBV19 - ASSRREQGETQY
TRBV3-1/TRBV3-2 - ASSRLTMNTEAF
TRBV6-1 few ASSDRGRAEAF
TRBV7-2 once ASSLDRDDYGYT
TRBV7-2 - ASSSIPSNQPQH
TRBV6-6 once ASSYPLASNTGELF
TRBV24-1 few ATSVGQRYGYT
TRBV11-3 - ASSLGGQGEEQF
TRBV5-6 - ASSLGGFNQPQH
TRBV7-6 - ASSSQISNQPQH
TRBV7-2 once ASSTDRAGKLF
TRBV30 - AWRVQGQGNSGYT
TRBV12-3/TRBV12-4 few ASSLGQRTEAF
TRBV18 - ASSQVAGGLYEQY
TRBV27 - ASSLLGTAPRSTEAF
TRBV19 - ASSVDRLNYGYT
TRBV27 - ASSLGGPYNEQF
TRBV29-1 - SVGDSNEQY
TRBV19 - ASSIAALGGGKLF